Listed below are T cell receptor beta chains from one sample, sequenced in a study of T cell repertoires in cytomegalovirus infection. TCRdb re-derived calls from the reads in MiXCR, one entry per CDR3 protein. The sample lists 290,000 or so distinct CDR3 sequences; approximately 8.9% were seen once. Sequenced material: PBMCs. The receptors were sampled from a human donor in good health (CMV status not recorded). Some clones in this sample may be carry-over from other donors' samples. Both conserved end residues are part of each CDR3. The D gene is left open where the match is weak. A clone size is listed for some rows: how often the clone was seen (once, few, many), or a class if it is expanded.

d_call	v_call	j_call	clone_size	cdr3_aa	cdr3_nt
.	TRBV6-5	TRBJ1-1	many	CASSYSIREGVNTEAFF	TGTGCCAGCAGTTACTCGATAAGGGAAGGAGTGAACACTGAAGCTTTCTTT
.	TRBV25-1	TRBJ2-2	.	CASSEFFDTGELFF	TGTGCCAGCAGTGAATTCTTTGACACCGGGGAGCTGTTTTTT
TRBD1	TRBV2	TRBJ1-2	many	CASSLDRSNLYGYTF	TGTGCCAGCAGTTTGGACAGGTCCAATCTCTATGGCTACACCTTC
.	TRBV5-6	TRBJ2-3	few	CASSLAFIEDTQYF	TGTGCCAGCAGCTTGGCATTTATAGAAGATACGCAGTATTTT
TRBD1	TRBV3-1	TRBJ2-2	many	CASSQVPGGTGELFF	TGTGCCAGCAGCCAAGTGCCAGGGGGCACCGGGGAGCTGTTTTTT
TRBD1	TRBV10-3	TRBJ1-6	many	CAISEYSPTGTDNSPLHF	TGTGCCATCAGTGAGTACTCTCCGACCGGGACAGATAATTCACCCCTCCACTTT
.	TRBV28	TRBJ2-3	many	CASSLEGASTDTQYF	TGTGCCAGCAGTTTAGAGGGAGCTAGCACAGATACGCAGTATTTT
.	TRBV7-2	TRBJ1-1	many	CASSSGVEAFF	TGTGCCAGCAGCTCCGGAGTTGAAGCTTTCTTT
.	TRBV7-2	TRBJ1-2	many	CASSLEDGYTF	TGTGCCAGCAGCTTGGAGGATGGCTACACCTTC
.	TRBV7-2	TRBJ2-7	many	CASSLSSYEQYF	TGTGCCAGCAGCTTGAGCTCCTACGAGCAGTACTTC
TRBD1	TRBV10-3	TRBJ1-5	many	CATSLRATGEGNQPQHF	TGTGCCACCTCACTTAGGGCAACAGGGGAAGGAAATCAGCCCCAGCATTTT
TRBD2	TRBV4-2	TRBJ2-2	few	CASAGGGRTGELFF	TGTGCCAGCGCGGGAGGGGGGAGGACCGGGGAGCTGTTTTTT
.	TRBV28	TRBJ2-3	many	CASSLMGDTQYF	TGTGCCAGCAGTTTAATGGGGGATACGCAGTATTTT
TRBD1	TRBV7-2	TRBJ1-1	many	CASRSPGQPPAEAFF	TGTGCCAGCAGATCACCGGGACAGCCTCCAGCTGAAGCTTTCTTT
TRBD1	TRBV5-4	TRBJ1-1	few	CASSFGDRGLTEAFF	TGTGCCAGCAGCTTTGGCGACAGGGGGCTGACTGAAGCTTTCTTT
.	TRBV20-1	TRBJ1-2	few	CSAKAGPSDVYGYTF	TGCAGTGCTAAAGCTGGACCGAGCGATGTCTATGGCTACACCTTC
TRBD2	TRBV6-6	TRBJ2-2	many	CASRRGGQGTGELFF	TGTGCCAGCAGGCGGGGGGGCCAGGGCACCGGGGAGCTGTTTTTT
TRBD1	TRBV28	TRBJ2-2	many	CASRPGQDTGELFF	TGTGCCAGCAGACCGGGACAGGACACCGGGGAGCTGTTTTTT
.	TRBV20-1	TRBJ2-1	.	CSGVRSGPYNEQFF	TGCAGTGGAGTCCGTTCGGGCCCGTACAATGAGCAGTTCTTC
TRBD2	TRBV29-1	TRBJ2-5	.	CSVGLAGAETQYF	TGCAGCGTTGGGCTAGCGGGGGCGGAGACCCAGTACTTC
TRBD2	TRBV3-1	TRBJ2-7	few	CASSQTSVYEQYF	TGTGCCAGCAGCCAAACTAGCGTTTACGAGCAGTACTTC
.	TRBV11-2	TRBJ2-6	.	CASSLPRAPGANVLTF	TGTGCCAGCAGCTTACCCAGGGCCCCTGGGGCCAACGTCCTGACTTTC
.	TRBV14	TRBJ2-5	few	CASSRPNVAVRDHQETQYF	TGTGCCAGCAGCCGTCCAAATGTGGCTGTCCGGGACCACCAAGAGACCCAGTACTTC
TRBD2	TRBV7-8	TRBJ2-3	many	CASSLGVGLAGGTTDTQYF	TGTGCCAGCAGCTTAGGGGTGGGACTAGCGGGGGGGACTACAGATACGCAGTATTTT
.	TRBV7-9	TRBJ2-1	many	CASSLRGPRRFF	TGTGCCAGCAGCTTAAGGGGTCCCAGGCGGTTCTTC
.	TRBV7-2	TRBJ1-5	many	CASSFGSGTNQPQHF	TGTGCCAGCAGCTTTGGGTCCGGGACAAACCAGCCCCAGCATTTT
.	TRBV4-2	TRBJ2-1	many	CASSQGDPGLNEQFF	TGTGCCAGCAGCCAAGGCGATCCCGGGCTCAATGAGCAGTTCTTC
.	TRBV7-6	TRBJ2-1	many	CASSTRVAEQFF	TGTGCCAGCAGCACCCGGGTGGCAGAGCAGTTCTTC
.	TRBV7-6	TRBJ2-5	many	CASSSLVGTQETQYF	TGTGCCAGCAGCTCTCTCGTGGGTACGCAAGAGACCCAGTACTTC
.	TRBV15	TRBJ1-5	many	CATSTRQRQPQHF	TGTGCCACCAGCACGCGACAGAGGCAGCCCCAGCATTTT
.	TRBV18	TRBJ1-5	many	CASSPPTGMESNQPQHF	TGTGCCAGCTCACCACCTACAGGGATGGAAAGCAATCAGCCCCAGCATTTT
TRBD1	TRBV19	TRBJ2-2	.	CASSIGQVNTGELFF	TGTGCCAGTAGTATTGGACAGGTTAACACCGGGGAGCTGTTTTTT
.	TRBV28	TRBJ1-2	many	CASSFGLGLNYGYTF	TGTGCCAGCAGTTTTGGTTTGGGGCTCAACTATGGCTACACCTTC
TRBD1	TRBV28	TRBJ1-2	few	CASSLGGTANYGYTF	TGTGCCAGCAGTTTGGGGGGGACAGCTAACTATGGCTACACCTTC
TRBD1	TRBV7-9	TRBJ1-1	many	CASFMGGQGTEAFF	TGTGCCAGCTTCATGGGGGGACAGGGGACTGAAGCTTTCTTT
.	TRBV6-2/TRBV6-3	TRBJ1-2	many	CASSYQQGSSGYTF	TGTGCCAGCAGTTACCAACAGGGATCCTCTGGCTACACCTTC
.	TRBV7-8	TRBJ2-5	many	CASSLDNRGDGTKETQYF	TGTGCCAGCAGCTTAGATAATAGGGGAGACGGAACAAAAGAGACCCAGTACTTC
TRBD1	TRBV7-9	TRBJ1-5	few	CASSQDGDRQPQHF	TGTGCCAGCAGCCAAGATGGGGACAGGCAGCCCCAGCATTTT
.	TRBV4-3	TRBJ1-3	many	CASSQDTQSAGGNTIYF	TGCGCCAGCAGCCAAGATACGCAGTCGGCAGGTGGAAACACCATATATTTT
.	TRBV7-2	TRBJ2-7	many	CASSLGGVSYEQYF	TGTGCCAGCAGCTTAGGAGGCGTCTCCTACGAGCAGTACTTC
.	TRBV28	TRBJ2-1	many	CASSLRQANYNEQFF	TGTGCCAGCAGTCTGAGACAGGCTAACTACAATGAGCAGTTCTTC
.	TRBV7-9	TRBJ1-1	many	CASSLFSSMNTEAFF	TGTGCCAGCAGCTTATTCTCCAGCATGAACACTGAAGCTTTCTTT
.	TRBV14	TRBJ1-3	many	CASSRFPSGAGGNTIYF	TGTGCCAGCAGCCGGTTCCCCTCAGGGGCTGGTGGAAACACCATATATTTT
TRBD1	TRBV19	TRBJ1-2	.	CASLGTGGYGYTF	TGTGCCAGCCTGGGGACAGGCGGATATGGCTACACCTTC
.	TRBV19	TRBJ2-1	many	CASSMITGNEQFF	TGTGCCAGTAGTATGATAACGGGGAATGAGCAGTTCTTC
.	TRBV5-5	TRBJ1-4	many	CASSLRAGVYEKLFF	TGTGCCAGCAGCTTGAGGGCAGGCGTCTATGAAAAACTGTTTTTT
.	TRBV20-1	TRBJ2-7	many	CSAVLGGATSSYEQYF	TGCAGTGCCGTCCTTGGGGGGGCTACCAGCTCCTACGAGCAGTACTTC
.	TRBV7-9	TRBJ2-5	few	CASSRGLQETQYF	TGTGCCAGCAGCCGGGGATTACAAGAGACCCAGTACTTC
.	TRBV7-6	TRBJ2-7	few	CASSLTHPSEQYF	TGTGCCAGCAGCTTAACCCATCCCTCCGAGCAGTACTTC
TRBD1	TRBV12-3/TRBV12-4	TRBJ1-1	many	CASVLGTGGGMTEAFF	TGTGCCAGTGTTCTTGGGACAGGGGGCGGTATGACTGAAGCTTTCTTT
TRBD2	TRBV7-3	TRBJ2-2	many	CASSLSPGGPGGELFF	TGTGCCAGCAGCTTAAGTCCGGGGGGGCCCGGCGGGGAGCTGTTTTTT
.	TRBV2	TRBJ1-6	.	CASSSISPLHF	TGTGCCAGCTCATCGATTTCACCCCTCCACTTT
.	TRBV28	TRBJ1-5	many	CASSSEGRRNQPQHF	TGTGCCAGCAGCTCTGAGGGGCGTCGCAATCAGCCCCAGCATTTT
.	TRBV20-1	TRBJ2-5	.	CSMGEETQYF	TGCAGTATGGGAGAAGAGACCCAGTACTTC
.	TRBV5-1	TRBJ1-1	many	CASKTGARDTEAFF	TGCGCCAGCAAAACGGGTGCGAGGGACACTGAAGCTTTCTTT
.	TRBV7-2	TRBJ2-7	many	CASSPGTDGYEQYF	TGTGCCAGCAGTCCCGGGACGGACGGCTACGAGCAGTACTTC